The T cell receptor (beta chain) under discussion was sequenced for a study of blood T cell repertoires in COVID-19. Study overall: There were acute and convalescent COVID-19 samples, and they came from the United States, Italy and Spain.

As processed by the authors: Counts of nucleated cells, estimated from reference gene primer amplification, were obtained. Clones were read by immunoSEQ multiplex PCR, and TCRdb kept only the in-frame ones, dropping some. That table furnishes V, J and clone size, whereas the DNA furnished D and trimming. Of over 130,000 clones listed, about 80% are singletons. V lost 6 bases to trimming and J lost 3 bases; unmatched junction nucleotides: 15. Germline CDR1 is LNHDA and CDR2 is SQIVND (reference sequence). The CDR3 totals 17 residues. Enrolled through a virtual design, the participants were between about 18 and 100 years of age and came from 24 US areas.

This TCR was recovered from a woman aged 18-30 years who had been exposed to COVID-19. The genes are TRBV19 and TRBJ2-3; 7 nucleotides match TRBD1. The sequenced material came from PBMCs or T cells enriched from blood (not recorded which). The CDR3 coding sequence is TGTGCCAGTAGCACCTCGAGACAGGGTCGTTTTACAGATACGCAGTATTTT. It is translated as CASSTSRQGRFTDTQYF.